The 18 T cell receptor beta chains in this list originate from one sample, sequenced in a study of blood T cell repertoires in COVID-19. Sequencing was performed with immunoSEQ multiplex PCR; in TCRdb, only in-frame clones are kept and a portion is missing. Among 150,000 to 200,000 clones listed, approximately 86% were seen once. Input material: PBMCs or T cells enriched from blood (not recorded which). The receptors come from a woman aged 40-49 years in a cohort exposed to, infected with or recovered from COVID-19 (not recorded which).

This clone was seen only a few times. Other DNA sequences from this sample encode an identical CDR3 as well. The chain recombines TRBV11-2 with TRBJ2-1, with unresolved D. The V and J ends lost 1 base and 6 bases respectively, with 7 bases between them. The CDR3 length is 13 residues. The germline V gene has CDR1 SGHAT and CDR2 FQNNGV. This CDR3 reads CASSLGLLNEQFF. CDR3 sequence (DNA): TGTGCCAGCAGCTTAGGCCTACTCAATGAGCAGTTCTTC.

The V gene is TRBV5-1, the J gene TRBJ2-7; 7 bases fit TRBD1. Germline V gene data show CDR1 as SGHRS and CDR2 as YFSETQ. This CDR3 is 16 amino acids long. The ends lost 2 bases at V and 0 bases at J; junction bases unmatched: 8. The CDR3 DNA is TGCGCCAGCAGCTTCGCCCGGGACAGCAGCTCCTACGAGCAGTACTTC. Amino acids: CASSFARDSSSYEQYF.

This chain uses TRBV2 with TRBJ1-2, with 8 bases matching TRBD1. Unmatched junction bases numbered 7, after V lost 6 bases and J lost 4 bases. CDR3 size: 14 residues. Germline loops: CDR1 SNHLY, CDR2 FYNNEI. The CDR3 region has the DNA TGTGCCAGCAGGATGACAGGGGAGGTCTATGGCTACACCTTC. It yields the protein CASRMTGEVYGYTF. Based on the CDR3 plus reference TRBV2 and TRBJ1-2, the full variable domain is EPEVTQTPSHQVTQMGQEVILRCVPISNHLYFYWYRQILGQKVEFLVSFYNNEISEKSEIFDDQFSVERPDGSNFTLKIRSTKLEDSAMYFCASRMTGEVYGYTFGSGTRLTVV.

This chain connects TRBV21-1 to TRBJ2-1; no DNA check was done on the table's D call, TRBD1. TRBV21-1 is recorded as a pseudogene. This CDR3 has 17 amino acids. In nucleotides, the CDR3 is TGTGCCAGCAGCAAAGGAGGCGGGACAGGGGGTGGCAATGAGCAGTTCTTC. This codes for CASSKGGGTGGGNEQFF.

CDR3 nucleotides: TGTGCCAGCAGTGAAGAACAGGGCCGCGAGCAGTACTTC. It specifies CASSEEQGREQYF. The chain couples TRBV2 to TRBJ2-7; perhaps TRBD1 as D (6 bases). Deletions cut 1 base from V and 6 bases from J, with 10 bases between. Germline V lookup: CDR1 SNHLY, CDR2 FYNNEI. The CDR3 contains 13 residues. Combining the CDR3 with reference TRBV2 and TRBJ2-7 gives the whole variable domain EPEVTQTPSHQVTQMGQEVILRCVPISNHLYFYWYRQILGQKVEFLVSFYNNEISEKSEIFDDQFSVERPDGSNFTLKIRSTKLEDSAMYFCASSEEQGREQYFGPGTRLTVT.

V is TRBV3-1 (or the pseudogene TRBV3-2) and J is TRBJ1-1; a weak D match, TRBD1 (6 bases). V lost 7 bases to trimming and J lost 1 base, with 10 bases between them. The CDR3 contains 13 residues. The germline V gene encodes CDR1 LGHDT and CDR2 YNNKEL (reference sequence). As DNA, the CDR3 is TGTGCCAGCACCCAGACAGGGAACACTGAAGCTTTCTTT. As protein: CASTQTGNTEAFF.

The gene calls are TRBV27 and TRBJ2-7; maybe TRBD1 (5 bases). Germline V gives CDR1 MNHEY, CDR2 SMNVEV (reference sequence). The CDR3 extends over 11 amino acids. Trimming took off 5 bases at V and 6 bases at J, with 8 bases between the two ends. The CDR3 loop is CASSRGFEQYF. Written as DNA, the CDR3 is TGTGCCAGCAGTAGGGGCTTCGAGCAGTACTTC.

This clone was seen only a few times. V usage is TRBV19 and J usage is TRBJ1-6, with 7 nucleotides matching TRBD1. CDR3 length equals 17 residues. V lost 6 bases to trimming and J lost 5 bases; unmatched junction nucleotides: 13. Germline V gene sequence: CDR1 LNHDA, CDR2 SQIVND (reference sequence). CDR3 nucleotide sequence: TGTGCCAGTAGCCTCGACAGGGCCTCGACCCATAATTCACCCCTCCACTTT. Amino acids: CASSLDRASTHNSPLHF. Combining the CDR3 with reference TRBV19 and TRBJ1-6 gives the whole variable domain DGGITQSPKYLFRKEGQNVTLSCEQNLNHDAMYWYRQDPGQGLRLIYYSQIVNDFQKGDIAEGYSVSREKKESFPLTVTSAQKNPTAFYLCASSLDRASTHNSPLHFGNGTRLTVT.

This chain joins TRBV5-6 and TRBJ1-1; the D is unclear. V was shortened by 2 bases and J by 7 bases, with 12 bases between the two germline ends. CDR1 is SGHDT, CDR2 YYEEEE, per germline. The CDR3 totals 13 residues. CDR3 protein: CASSFVQSDEAFF. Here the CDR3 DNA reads TGTGCCAGCAGCTTCGTACAGTCGGATGAAGCTTTCTTT.

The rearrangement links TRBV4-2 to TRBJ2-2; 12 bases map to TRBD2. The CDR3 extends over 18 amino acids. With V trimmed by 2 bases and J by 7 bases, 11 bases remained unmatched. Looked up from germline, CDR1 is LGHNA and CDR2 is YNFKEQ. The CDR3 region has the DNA TGTGCCAGCAGCCAATATGGACTAGCGGGAATTGGGAGCGGGGAGCTGTTTTTT. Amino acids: CASSQYGLAGIGSGELFF.

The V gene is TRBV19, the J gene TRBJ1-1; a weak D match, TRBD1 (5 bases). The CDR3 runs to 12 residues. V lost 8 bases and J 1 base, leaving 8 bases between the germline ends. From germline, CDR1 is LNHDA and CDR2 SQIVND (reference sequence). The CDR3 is CASGQGNTEAFF. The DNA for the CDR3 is TGTGCCAGTGGGCAGGGGAACACTGAAGCTTTCTTT.

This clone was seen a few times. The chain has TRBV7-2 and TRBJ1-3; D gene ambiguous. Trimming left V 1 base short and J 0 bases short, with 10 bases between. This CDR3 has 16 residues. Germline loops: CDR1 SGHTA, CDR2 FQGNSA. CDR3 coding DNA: TGTGCCAGCAGCTTAGGAGGTCCAATCTCTGGAAACACCATATATTTT. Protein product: CASSLGGPISGNTIYF.

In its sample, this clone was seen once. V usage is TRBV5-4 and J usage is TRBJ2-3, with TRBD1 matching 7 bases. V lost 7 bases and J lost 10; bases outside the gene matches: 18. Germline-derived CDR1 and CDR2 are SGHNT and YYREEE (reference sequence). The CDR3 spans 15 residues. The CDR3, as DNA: TGTGCCAGCCGTTCCCCAGGGGGTAGTGGGGCAGCGCAGTATTTT. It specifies CASRSPGGSGAAQYF.

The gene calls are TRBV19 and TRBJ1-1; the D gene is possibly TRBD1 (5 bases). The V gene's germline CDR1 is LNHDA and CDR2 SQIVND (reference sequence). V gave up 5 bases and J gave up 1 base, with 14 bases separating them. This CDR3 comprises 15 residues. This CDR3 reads CASSGGAPGNTEAFF. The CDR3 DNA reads TGTGCCAGTAGTGGCGGGGCCCCTGGGAACACTGAAGCTTTCTTT.

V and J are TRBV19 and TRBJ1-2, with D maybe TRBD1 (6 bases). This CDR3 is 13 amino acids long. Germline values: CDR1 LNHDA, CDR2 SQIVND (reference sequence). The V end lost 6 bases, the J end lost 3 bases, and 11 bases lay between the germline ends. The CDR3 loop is CASSNTGYYGYTF. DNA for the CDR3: TGTGCCAGTAGCAATACAGGGTACTATGGCTACACCTTC.

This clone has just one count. The CDR3 sequence: CASTGTMAQPQHF. The CDR3 bases are TGCGCCAGCACAGGGACTATGGCGCAGCCCCAGCATTTT. The V and J genes are TRBV10-2 and TRBJ1-5; D might be TRBD1 (5 bases). CDR1 is WSHSY and CDR2 is SAAADI in the germline V gene. Trimming stripped 7 bases from V and 7 bases from J, with 14 bases between. The CDR3 is made up of 13 amino acids.

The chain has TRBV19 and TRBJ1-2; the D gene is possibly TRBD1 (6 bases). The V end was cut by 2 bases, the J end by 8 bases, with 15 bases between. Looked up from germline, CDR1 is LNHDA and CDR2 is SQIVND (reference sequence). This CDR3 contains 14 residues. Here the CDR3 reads CASSIQELQGGYTF. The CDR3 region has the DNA TGTGCCAGTAGTATACAAGAGCTTCAGGGGGGCTACACCTTC.

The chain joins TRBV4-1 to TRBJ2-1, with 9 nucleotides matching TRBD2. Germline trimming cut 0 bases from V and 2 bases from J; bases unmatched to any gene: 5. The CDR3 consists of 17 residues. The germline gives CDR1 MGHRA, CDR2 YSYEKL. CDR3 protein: CASSQDRAGGPYNEQFF. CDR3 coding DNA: TGCGCCAGCAGCCAAGATCGAGCGGGGGGCCCCTACAATGAGCAGTTCTTC.